The 14 T cell receptor beta chains below were found in one sample sequenced in a study of blood T cells in healthy people across ages. A second about 6 to 12 cycle PCR used barcoded and J-beta primers. TCRdb reanalysed the 5' RACE reads using MiXCR and keeps one entry per CDR3 protein. The sample shows fewer than 650,000 distinct CDR3 sequences, about 27% of them seen only once. These same records also appear under a second study, on T cells of mothers and their children.

The sequencing input was blood. Receptors were obtained from a boy between 2 and 10 years old in good health.

The J gene is TRBJ1-5, the V gene TRBV5-1, with a weak D call TRBD1 (5 bases). V was shortened by 0 bases and J by 2 bases, with 9 bases between the two germline ends. Per germline, CDR1 SGHRS and CDR2 YFSETQ. This CDR3 has 15 amino acids. CDR3 coding DNA: TGCGCCAGCAGCTTGGGGGGGGTAGGCAATCAGCCCCAGCATTTT. Translation: CASSLGGVGNQPQHF.

This clonotype was seen a few times. The V call is TRBV29-1, the J call TRBJ1-1; possible D gene TRBD1, 5 bases. The CDR3 loop spans 14 amino acids. Germline CDR1 is SQVTM and CDR2 is ANQGSEA. Trimming stripped 0 bases from V and 1 base from J, with 9 bases between. CDR3 protein: CSVEDWGENTEAFF. In DNA, the CDR3 is TGCAGCGTTGAAGACTGGGGGGAGAACACTGAAGCTTTCTTT.

Ten or more counts support this clonotype. This chain links TRBV24-1 with TRBJ2-1, with TRBD2 matching over 10 bases. This CDR3 has 13 residues. The germline gives CDR1 KGHDR, CDR2 SFDVKD. The junction had 5 bases not matched to a gene; V was cut back by 9 bases and J by 7 bases. CDR3 in amino acids: CATGRAGGNEQFF. The DNA for the CDR3 is TGTGCCACCGGACGAGCGGGGGGGAATGAGCAGTTCTTC.

The V gene is TRBV5-5, the J gene TRBJ1-5; D ambiguous. The V gene lost 5 bases and the J gene lost 3 bases, with 18 bases spanning the gap. Germline CDR1 and CDR2: SGHKS and YYEKEE (reference sequence). The CDR3 is 16 amino acids. Here the CDR3 reads CASSPISDGFNQPQHF. As DNA, the CDR3 is TGTGCCAGCAGTCCCATTTCCGATGGTTTCAATCAGCCCCAGCATTTT.

This clonotype was observed a few times. The V call is TRBV4-1, the J call TRBJ1-1; no clear D. CDR1 and CDR2 from the germline V gene are MGHRA and YSYEKL. Trimming left V 4 bases short and J 2 bases short, with 11 bases between. The CDR3 consists of 14 residues. CDR3 DNA: TGCGCCAGCAGCCCCGATGGGTTCAACACTGAAGCTTTCTTT. It specifies CASSPDGFNTEAFF.

The chain uses TRBV20-1 and TRBJ2-4; D not certain. Per the germline V gene, CDR1 is DFQATT and CDR2 is SNEGSKA (reference sequence). Trimming took off 3 bases at V and 2 bases at J, with 8 bases between the two ends. The CDR3 is 13 amino acids. Here the CDR3 reads CSASTPSKNIQYF. The CDR3 DNA reads TGCAGTGCTAGTACTCCTTCCAAAAACATTCAGTACTTC.

V usage is TRBV7-9 and J usage is TRBJ1-3; the match to TRBD1 covers 9 bases. V trimming: 5 bases; J trimming: 0 bases; junction bases outside the gene matches: 5. Per the germline V gene, CDR1 is SEHNR and CDR2 is FQNEAQ (reference sequence). The CDR3 runs to 16 residues. CDR3 in DNA: TGTGCCAGCAGCGTTGGACAGGGGAGCTCTGGAAACACCATATATTTT. It codes for CASSVGQGSSGNTIYF.

The V and J genes are TRBV20-1 and TRBJ2-1, with D tentatively TRBD2 (5 bases). From germline, CDR1 is DFQATT and CDR2 SNEGSKA (reference sequence). The ends were cut back, 6 bases at V and 3 bases at J, with 18 bases in the middle. The CDR3 is made up of 15 amino acids. The CDR3 DNA reads TGCAGTGCGCCGCCTGAAACAAGCGGCTACAATGAGCAGTTCTTC. This encodes CSAPPETSGYNEQFF.

This chain links TRBV11-2 with TRBJ2-3; unclear D gene. V lost 2 bases and J lost 7, with 13 bases in between. CDR3 length: 14 amino acids. CDR1 SGHAT and CDR2 FQNNGV come from the germline V gene. In nucleotides, the CDR3 is TGTGCCAGCAGCTTAAATCAGGCGATAAATACGCAGTATTTT. Its translation is CASSLNQAINTQYF.

This clonotype has more than one count but fewer than ten. V gene TRBV6-5 combines with J gene TRBJ2-5, with 7 bases fitting TRBD2. The J call is uncertain, as TRBJ2-7 better fits the DNA end. Per germline, CDR1 MNHEY and CDR2 SVGAGI. This CDR3 has 14 amino acids. The CDR3 spells CASSLAVPSYEQYF. Here the CDR3 DNA reads TGTGCCAGCAGTCTAGCGGTTCCCTCCTACGAGCAGTACTTC.

Comments on this clonotype: Relative to the germline gene, one junction end is altered; a read error may explain this. V gene TRBV5-1 combines with J gene TRBJ1-2, with 7 bases lining up with TRBD1. The CDR3 contains 13 residues. The V gene's germline CDR1 is SGHRS and CDR2 YFSETQ. The CDR3 coding sequence is TGTGCCAGCAGCTTAGACAGGGTCTATGGCTACACCTTC. Protein sequence: CASSLDRVYGYTF.

The V gene is TRBV25-1, the J gene TRBJ2-3, with 11 bases matching TRBD2. Germline CDR1 reads MGHDK; CDR2 reads SYGVNS. The V segment lost 6 bases and the J segment 0 bases; nucleotides outside the gene matches: 5. The CDR3 spans 16 residues. The CDR3 DNA is TGTGCCAGCAGACCCTGGACTAGCGGGAGCACAGATACGCAGTATTTT. Protein sequence: CASRPWTSGSTDTQYF.

This clonotype was seen a few times. The junction and the germline gene differ at one end; a read error may be behind it. The J gene is TRBJ2-5, the V gene TRBV9; maybe TRBD2 (6 bases). Germline lookup yields CDR1 SGDLS and CDR2 YYNGEE. The CDR3 length is 14 residues. CDR3 nucleotide sequence: TGTGCCAGCAGCGGCGGGGCGGTACAAGAGGCCCAGTACTTC. This sequence encodes CASSGGAVQEAQYF.

This sequence joins TRBV20-1 and TRBJ2-1; D is possibly TRBD1 (6 bases). The J call is doubtful: the DNA matches TRBJ2-7 better. CDR1 is DFQATT, CDR2 SNEGSKA, per germline (reference sequence). The CDR3 extends over 14 amino acids. The CDR3 region has the DNA TGCAGTGCTAGGCAGACAGGAATTTACTACGAGCAGTACTTC. Encoded protein: CSARQTGIYYEQYF.